This entry lists 3 T cell receptor beta chains sequenced from one sample in a study of blood T cell repertoires in COVID-19. The data were produced by immunoSEQ multiplex PCR, yet TCRdb's version contains in-frame clones alone and is incomplete. The sample shows roughly 250,000 clones, 86% of them seen only once. The sample was peripheral blood. These TCRs come from a man in his forties who had recovered from COVID-19.

This rearrangement joins TRBV6-2 or TRBV6-3 to TRBJ2-7; 7 bases agree with TRBD2. Germline assignment: CDR1 MNHEY and CDR2 SVGEGT. V gave up 0 bases and J gave up 3 bases; unmatched junction bases: 11. The CDR3 sequence is 17 residues long. This chain's CDR3 is CASSYSTGGGPVYEQYF. CDR3 nucleotides: TGTGCCAGCAGTTACTCTACGGGCGGGGGACCAGTCTACGAGCAGTACTTC.

This clone was detected a few times. The rearrangement links TRBV19 to TRBJ2-1; 14 nucleotides agree with TRBD2. CDR3 length equals 21 residues. V shed 3 bases and J 0 bases; nucleotides not matched to a gene: 13. Germline V gene data show CDR1 as LNHDA and CDR2 as SQIVND (reference sequence). CDR3 in amino acids: CASSMPPRGTSGRSSYNEQFF. The CDR3 DNA reads TGTGCCAGTAGTATGCCCCCCCGGGGGACTAGCGGGAGAAGCTCCTACAATGAGCAGTTCTTC.

This clone was seen only once. The CDR3 nucleotides read TGTGCCAGCAGCGCCCAGGAGACCAGGGGCGACGAGCAGTACTTC. Residues: CASSAQETRGDEQYF. This sequence joins TRBV2 and TRBJ2-7, with D possibly TRBD1 on 6 matching bases. V lost 6 bases, J lost 5 bases, and 20 bases lay in between. This CDR3 spans 15 amino acids. CDR1 and CDR2 from the germline V gene are SNHLY and FYNNEI.